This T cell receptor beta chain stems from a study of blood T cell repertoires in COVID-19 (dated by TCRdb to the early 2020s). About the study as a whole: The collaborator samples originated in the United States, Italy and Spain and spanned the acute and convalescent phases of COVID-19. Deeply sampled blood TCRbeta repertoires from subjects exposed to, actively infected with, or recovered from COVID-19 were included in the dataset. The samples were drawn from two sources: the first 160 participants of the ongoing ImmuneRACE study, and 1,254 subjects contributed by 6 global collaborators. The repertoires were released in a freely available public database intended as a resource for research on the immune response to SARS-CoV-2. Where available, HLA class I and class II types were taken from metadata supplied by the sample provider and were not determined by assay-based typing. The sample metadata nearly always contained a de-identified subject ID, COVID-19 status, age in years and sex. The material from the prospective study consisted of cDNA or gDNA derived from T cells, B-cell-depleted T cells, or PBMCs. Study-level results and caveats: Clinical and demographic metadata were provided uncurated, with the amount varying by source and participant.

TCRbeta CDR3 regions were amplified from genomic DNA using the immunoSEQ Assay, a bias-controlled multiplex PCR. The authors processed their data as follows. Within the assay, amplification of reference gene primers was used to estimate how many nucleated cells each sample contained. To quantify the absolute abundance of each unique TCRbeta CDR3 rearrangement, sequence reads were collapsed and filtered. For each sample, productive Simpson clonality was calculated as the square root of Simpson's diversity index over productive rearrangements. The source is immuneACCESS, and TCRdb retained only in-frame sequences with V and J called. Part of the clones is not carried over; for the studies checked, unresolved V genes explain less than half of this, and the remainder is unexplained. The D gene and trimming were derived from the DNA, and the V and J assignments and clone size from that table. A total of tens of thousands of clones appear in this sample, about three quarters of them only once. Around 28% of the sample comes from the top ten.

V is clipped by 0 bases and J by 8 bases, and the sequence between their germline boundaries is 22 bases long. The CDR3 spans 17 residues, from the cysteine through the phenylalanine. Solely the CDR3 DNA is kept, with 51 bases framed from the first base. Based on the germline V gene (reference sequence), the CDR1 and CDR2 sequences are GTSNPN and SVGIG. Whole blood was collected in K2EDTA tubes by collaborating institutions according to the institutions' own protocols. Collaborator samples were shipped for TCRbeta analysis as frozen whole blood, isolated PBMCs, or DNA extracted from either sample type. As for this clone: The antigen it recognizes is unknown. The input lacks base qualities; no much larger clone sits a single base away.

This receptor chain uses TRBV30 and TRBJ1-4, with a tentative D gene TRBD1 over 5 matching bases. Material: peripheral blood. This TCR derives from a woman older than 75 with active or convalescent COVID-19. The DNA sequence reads TGTGCCTGGAGTGTGGGGACGGACGTATTGCGGGGGGAAAAACTGTTTTTT. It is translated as CAWSVGTDVLRGEKLFF.